These 10 T cell receptor beta chains originate from one sample sequenced in a study of CD8 T cells in Susac syndrome. RNA, at about 0.45 to 1 ug, was reverse transcribed with random hexamers. TCRdb processed the immunoSEQ multiplex PCR reads anew with MiXCR; each CDR3 protein has one entry. The sample has approximately 70,000 distinct CDR3 sequences; 90% to 95% are singletons. The sequencing sample was made of CD8+ T cells from PBMCs. All receptors come from a human donor with multiple sclerosis.

The chain combines TRBV12-3 or TRBV12-4 with TRBJ1-2; tentatively, D is TRBD1 (5 bases). The CDR3 is 13 amino acids. V was clipped by 5 bases and J by 9 bases, with 16 bases between them. The CDR3 coding sequence is TGTGCCAGCAGTGCCCGGTGGGGGGAGAGCTACACCTTC. It specifies CASSARWGESYTF.

The chain has TRBV29-1 and TRBJ2-1, with TRBD2 identical over 15 bases. This CDR3 is built from 15 residues. The V gene end was trimmed by 5 bases and the J gene end by 7 bases; junction bases not matched to a gene: 6. Germline CDR1 SQVTM, CDR2 ANQGSEA. CDR3 loop: CSVRPGTSGGNEQFF. The CDR3 region has the DNA TGCAGCGTTCGACCCGGGACTAGCGGGGGGAATGAGCAGTTCTTC.

The V and J genes are TRBV11-1 and TRBJ2-3; D tentatively reads TRBD1 or TRBD2 (5 bases each). V gave up 1 base and J gave up 0 bases, with 11 bases separating them. Per the germline V gene, CDR1 is SGHAT and CDR2 is FQDESV (reference sequence). The CDR3 totals 16 residues. The CDR3 bases are TGTGCCAGCAGCTTAGTCCTCTGGGGGAGCACAGATACGCAGTATTTT. The encoded protein is CASSLVLWGSTDTQYF.

The chain couples TRBV4-1 to TRBJ1-2; D gene unclear. CDR1 is MGHRA and CDR2 is YSYEKL in the germline V gene. V lost 4 bases and J 2 bases, leaving 11 bases between the germline ends. The CDR3 loop spans 14 amino acids. The CDR3 nucleotides are TGCGCCAGCAGCCGGTTACAGATAAACTATGGCTACACCTTC. This gives the protein CASSRLQINYGYTF.

The V and J genes are TRBV15 and TRBJ1-5, with TRBD1 matching over 7 bases. The V and J ends lost 3 bases and 4 bases, in that order; junction bases with no gene match: 3. The CDR3 runs 14 residues. CDR1 is LNHNV and CDR2 is YYDKDF in the germline V gene (reference sequence). CDR3 sequence (DNA): TGTGCCACCAGCAGCGGGACAGAGAATCAGCCCCAGCATTTT. It yields the protein CATSSGTENQPQHF.

The V call is TRBV11-1, the J call TRBJ2-7; 7 bases fit TRBD1. The CDR3 contains 15 residues. The germline CDR1 and CDR2 sequences are SGHAT and FQDESV (reference sequence). V gave up 3 bases and J gave up 5 bases; unmatched junction bases: 10. The CDR3 is CASSLNGRGTNEQYF. CDR3 coding DNA: TGTGCCAGCAGCTTGAATGGCAGGGGGACGAACGAGCAGTACTTC.

This rearrangement joins TRBV28 to TRBJ1-2; D gene ambiguous. V lost 4 bases and J lost 5, with 11 bases in between. Germline assignment: CDR1 MDHEN and CDR2 SYDVKM. The CDR3 has 13 amino acids. The CDR3 sequence: CASSSLIEYGYTF. The CDR3 nucleotides are TGTGCCAGCAGTTCCCTAATAGAGTATGGCTACACCTTC.

This sequence joins TRBV20-1 and TRBJ1-6, with a possible D match to TRBD1 (5 bases). CDR3 length: 12 residues. Trimming cost V 6 bases and J 10 bases, with 13 bases left between them. The germline CDR1 and CDR2 sequences are DFQATT and SNEGSKA (reference sequence). CDR3 amino acids: CSARDRGSPLHF. CDR3 sequence (DNA): TGCAGTGCCCGGGACCGGGGGTCACCCCTCCACTTT.

The chain couples TRBV7-9 to TRBJ1-1; D possibly corresponds to TRBD1 (5 bases). Germline-derived CDR1 and CDR2 are SEHNR and FQNEAQ (reference sequence). The CDR3 spans 13 residues. V was shortened by 5 bases and J by 7 bases, with 14 bases between the two germline ends. The CDR3 nucleotides read TGTGCCAGCAGCCCGACTGGGACGTTTGAAGCTTTCTTT. It codes for CASSPTGTFEAFF.

This clonotype came up once. The rearrangement uses TRBV19 and TRBJ2-2; D gene unclear. Germline V gene data show CDR1 as LNHDA and CDR2 as SQIVND (reference sequence). Trimming removed 3 bases from V and 7 bases from J, with 3 bases in between. The CDR3 runs to 11 residues. The CDR3 sequence: CASSMVGELFF. CDR3 sequence (DNA): TGTGCCAGTAGTATGGTCGGGGAGCTGTTTTTT.